This T cell receptor (beta chain) was profiled in a study of blood T cell repertoires in COVID-19. Profiled with immunoSEQ multiplex PCR; TCRdb holds only in-frame clones, not every one. The table includes some 130,000 clones, 70% to 80% detected once. The CDR3 totals 17 residues. V dropped 4 bases and J dropped 2 bases, with 18 bases sitting between them. Germline CDR1 is MNHEY and CDR2 is SMNVEV (reference sequence). The chain links TRBV27 to TRBJ1-5; D gene ambiguous. This TCR came from a man between 60 and 70 years old who had recovered from COVID-19. The sequenced sample was peripheral blood. DNA of the CDR3: TGTGCCAGCAGTTCGTCCCCCCAGGTGTATGGCAATCAGCCCCAGCATTTT. This codes for CASSSSPQVYGNQPQHF.